This note documents a single T cell receptor (beta chain) sequence. In the authors' methods: Researchers report that nucleated cell counts were estimated from reference gene primer amplification. This table comes from immunoSEQ multiplex PCR, and its TCRdb copy is limited to in-frame clones, with some not included. For V, J and clone size, that table is used; D and trimming come from the DNA. The data show around 160,000 clones, 85% to 90% seen once. The data stem from a study of blood T cell repertoires in COVID-19. Study overall: Sources were T cells, B-cell-depleted T cells, or PBMCs; the material itself was cDNA or gDNA.

V trimming: 0 bases; J trimming: 9 bases; junction bases outside the gene matches: 8. CDR3 length: 15 amino acids. CDR1 is SEHNR and CDR2 is FQNEAQ in the germline V gene (reference sequence). Enrolled through a virtual design, the participants were between 18 and 89 years of age and came from about two dozen US areas. Participants reported their clinical history, and cohort assignment relied on those reports. The sequence was collected from a woman in her thirties with acute COVID-19. The rearrangement joins TRBV7-9 to TRBJ2-1; 7 nucleotides align to TRBD1. The sample comprised PBMCs or T cells enriched from blood (not recorded which). The CDR3 DNA is TGTGCCAGCAGCTTAGCCGACAGACAGGGTACTGAGCAGTTCTTC. Residues: CASSLADRQGTEQFF.